These 4 T cell receptor beta chains were all obtained from the same sample, sequenced in a study of T cells in Graves' hyperthyroidism and ophthalmopathy. Amplified TCR beta CDR3 regions came from RNA transcripts. HTBI primers were employed in a first-round RT-PCR of the TCR CDR3. TCRdb passed the multiplex PCR reads through MiXCR, listing each CDR3 protein once. Of about 600,000 distinct CDR3 sequences in the sample, roughly 16% are singletons; the top ten hold 2.5% to 4%. The specimen sequenced was blood. The origin of the receptors is a woman between 35 and 50 years old with Graves' ophthalmopathy.

The chain has TRBV7-2 and TRBJ1-2; D not certain. V lost 1 base and J lost 7, with 13 bases in between. Germline-derived CDR1 and CDR2 are SGHTA and FQGNSA. The CDR3 extends over 14 amino acids. DNA for the CDR3: TGTGCCAGCAGCTTAGAACACCGTAGTGGTGGCTACACCTTC. As protein: CASSLEHRSGGYTF.

This clonotype was seen at least ten times. The chain employs TRBV7-8 and TRBJ2-1; 12 bases are shared with TRBD2. After removal of 5 bases from V and 7 bases from J, the junction contained 6 bases not matched to a gene. Germline V gene data show CDR1 as SGHVS and CDR2 as FQNEAQ. The CDR3 consists of 15 residues. This CDR3 is CASSSLAGGWNEQFF. The CDR3 coding sequence is TGTGCCAGCAGCAGCCTAGCGGGGGGGTGGAATGAGCAGTTCTTC.

The DNA for the CDR3 is TGTGCCAGCAGTTTAGTTTGGGGTCAGCCCCAGCATTTT. Protein: CASSLVWGQPQHF. V gene TRBV12-3 or TRBV12-4 combines with J gene TRBJ1-5; the D is unclear. V gave up 1 base and J gave up 6 bases, with 7 bases separating them. The CDR3 runs to 13 residues.

The chain is built from TRBV4-1 and TRBJ2-3, with TRBD2 matching over 8 bases. The trim removed 3 bases at V and 2 bases at J, leaving 13 bases unmatched. Per the germline V gene, CDR1 is MGHRA and CDR2 is YSYEKL. The CDR3 loop spans 18 amino acids. The CDR3 region has the DNA TGCGCCAGCAGCCAGGGGCTAGCGGGCGCACCCCCCACAGATACGCAGTATTTT. Protein sequence: CASSQGLAGAPPTDTQYF.